This T cell receptor (beta chain) was identified during a study of tumor-infiltrating lymphocytes in primary liver carcinoma. Study results and limitations: The study used bulk unsorted samples and so did not compare CD4+ and CD8+ repertoires. The overlap of tumor-adjacent and tumor-blood pairs was smaller than that of tumor region pairs.

Starting from approximately 470 ng of total RNA, TCR beta cDNA was produced with a primer in the constant region. Construction of TCR beta libraries relied on three successive nested multiplex PCR rounds employing slightly modified ARM-PCR. TRBV1-TRBV30 forward primers paired with a C-beta reverse primer drove the first two PCR rounds, about 10 cycles each. TCRdb re-called the multiplex PCR reads with MiXCR, one entry per CDR3 protein. The sample contains about 300,000 distinct CDR3 sequences, roughly two thirds of which appear only once. V dropped 0 bases and J dropped 5 bases, with 14 bases sitting between them. The germline gives CDR1 MNHNS, CDR2 SASEGT. The CDR3 runs to 15 residues. This clonotype was seen only once. What it recognizes is unknown. A much bigger clone sits one base away, suggesting this may be a read error. Both blood RNA, taken from unsorted whole blood, and germline DNA were extracted.

Sequenced sample: peripheral blood. The rearrangement uses TRBV6-1 and TRBJ2-7; D gene uncertain. The receptor was derived from a man between 40 and 49 years old with primary liver carcinoma and hepatitis B virus infection. The CDR3 reads CASSEALLGRHEQYF. The DNA for the CDR3 is TGTGCCAGCAGTGAAGCATTATTAGGTCGCCACGAGCAGTACTTC.